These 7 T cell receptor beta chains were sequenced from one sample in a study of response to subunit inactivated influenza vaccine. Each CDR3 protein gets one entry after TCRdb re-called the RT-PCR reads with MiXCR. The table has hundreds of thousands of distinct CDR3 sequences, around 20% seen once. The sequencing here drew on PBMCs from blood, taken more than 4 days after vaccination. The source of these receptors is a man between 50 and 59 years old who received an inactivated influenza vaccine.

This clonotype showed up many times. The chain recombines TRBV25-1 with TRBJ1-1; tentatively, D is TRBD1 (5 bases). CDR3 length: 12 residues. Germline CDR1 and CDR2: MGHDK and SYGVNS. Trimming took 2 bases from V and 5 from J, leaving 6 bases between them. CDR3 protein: CASSEGGTEAFF. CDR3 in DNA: TGTGCCAGCAGTGAAGGGGGAACTGAAGCTTTCTTT.

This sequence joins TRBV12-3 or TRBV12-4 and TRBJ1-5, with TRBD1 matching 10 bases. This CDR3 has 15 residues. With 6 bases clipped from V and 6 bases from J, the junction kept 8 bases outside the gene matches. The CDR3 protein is CASRDGTGDFQPQHF. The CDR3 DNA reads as TGTGCCAGCAGGGACGGGACAGGGGACTTTCAGCCCCAGCATTTT.

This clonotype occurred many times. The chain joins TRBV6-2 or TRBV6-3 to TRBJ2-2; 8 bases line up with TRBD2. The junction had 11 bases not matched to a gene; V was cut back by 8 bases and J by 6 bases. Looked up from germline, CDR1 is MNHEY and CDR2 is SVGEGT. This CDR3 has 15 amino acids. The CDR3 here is CASRPGLVRPGELFF. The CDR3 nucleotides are TGTGCCAGCCGGCCGGGACTAGTCCGGCCCGGGGAGCTGTTTTTT.

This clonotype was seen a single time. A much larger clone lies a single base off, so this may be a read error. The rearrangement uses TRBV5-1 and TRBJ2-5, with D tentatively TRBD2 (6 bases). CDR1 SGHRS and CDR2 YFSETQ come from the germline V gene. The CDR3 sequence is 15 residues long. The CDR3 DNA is TGCGCCATCAGCTGGGGAAACGCGGGGATGGAGACCCAGTACTTC. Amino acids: CAISWGNAGMETQYF. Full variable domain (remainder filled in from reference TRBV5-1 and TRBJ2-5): KAGVTQTPRYLIKTRGQQVTLSCSPISGHRSVSWYQQTPGQGLQFLFEYFSETQRNKGNFPGRFSGRQFSNSRSEMNVSTLELGDSALYLCAISWGNAGMETQYFGPGTRLLVL.

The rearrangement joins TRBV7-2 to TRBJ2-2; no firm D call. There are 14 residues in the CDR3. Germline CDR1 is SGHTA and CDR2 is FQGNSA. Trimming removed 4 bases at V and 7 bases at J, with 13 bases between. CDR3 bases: TGTGCCAGCAGCTCCCGCGCGCCTAGCGGGGAGCTGTTTTTT. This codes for CASSSRAPSGELFF. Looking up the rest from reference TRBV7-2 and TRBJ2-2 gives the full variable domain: GAGVSQSPSNKVTEKGKDVELRCDPISGHTALYWYRQSLGQGLEFLIYFQGNSAPDKSGLPSDRFSAERTGGSVSTLTIQRTQQEDSAVYLCASSSRAPSGELFFGEGSRLTVL.

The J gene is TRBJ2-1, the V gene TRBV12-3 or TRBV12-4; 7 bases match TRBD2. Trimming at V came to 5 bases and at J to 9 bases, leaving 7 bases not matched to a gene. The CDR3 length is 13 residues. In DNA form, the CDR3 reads TGTGCCAGCAGTCTAGGGCGGGAGCTTGAGCAGTTCTTC. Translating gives CASSLGRELEQFF.

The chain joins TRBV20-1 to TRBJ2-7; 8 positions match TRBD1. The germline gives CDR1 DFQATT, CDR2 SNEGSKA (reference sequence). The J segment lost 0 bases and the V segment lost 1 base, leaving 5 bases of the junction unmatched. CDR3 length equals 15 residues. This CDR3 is CSARVMGQASYEQYF. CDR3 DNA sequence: TGCAGTGCTAGAGTTATGGGACAGGCCTCCTACGAGCAGTACTTC.